This T cell receptor (beta chain) was observed in a study of T cell clonotyping in hematopoietic cell transplantation. Trimming pared 0 bases from V and 6 bases from J, leaving 11 bases between. This CDR3 is 14 amino acids long. CDR1 and CDR2 (germline): MNHEY, SVGAGI. The study's findings and limits: Recipient TCR diversity dropped after transplant; expanded clonotypes rose from day 30 to 180.

Of note for this clone: The antigen is undetermined.

Recipients were bled about 28 days pretransplant and at posttransplant days 30, 100, 180. Assay used: immunoSEQ multiplex PCR; TCRdb lists only in-frame clones, some missing. The sample yields approximately 9,700 clones, over 70% seen once. The material sequenced was PBMCs, taken 30 days after allogeneic stem cell transplant. This rearrangement joins TRBV6-5 to TRBJ1-2; maybe TRBD1 (5 bases). This receptor was taken from a female patient in her 40s who had an allogeneic stem cell transplant from a related donor, so T cells may come from the graft donor. Some clones in this sample may be carry-over from other donors' samples. CDR3 region: CASSYSTGHNGYTF. Written as DNA, the CDR3 is TGTGCCAGCAGTTACTCGACCGGACATAATGGCTACACCTTC.